A selection of T cell receptor beta chains follows, all from one sample in a study of T-cell memory formation after mild COVID-19. TCRdb reprocessed the 5' RACE reads via MiXCR and lists one record per CDR3 protein. The sample comprises approximately 300,000 distinct CDR3 sequences, approximately 20% of which are singletons, and roughly 21% rests with the top ten. Input material: PBMCs or a T cell subset sorted from them (not recorded which). The receptors were sampled from a young man who had mild COVID-19 (a few samples of this study predate the infection). Cell type and time point are not known. Both conserved end residues are part of each CDR3. The D gene is left open where the match is weak. Size values are once, few and many counts, or a class for expanded clones, and some rows have none.

d_call	clone_size	v_call	j_call	cdr3_nt	cdr3_aa
-	medium-sized	TRBV6-6	TRBJ2-3	TGTGCCAGCAGTTATACCTCCGGAGGACAGCGTCTCACAGATACGCAGTATTTT	CASSYTSGGQRLTDTQYF
-	-	TRBV5-1	TRBJ1-2	TGCGCCAGCAGCTCGGCTGGTCTCGACTATGGCTACACCTTC	CASSSAGLDYGYTF
-	-	TRBV10-3	TRBJ1-1	TGTGCCAACCAGGGCCGCGGAGCTTTCTTT	CANQGRGAFF
-	few	TRBV7-2	TRBJ2-5	TGTGCCAGCAGCCCCCTAGGGTCCTTGAGAGAGACCCAGTACTTC	CASSPLGSLRETQYF
-	-	TRBV7-8	TRBJ2-5	TGTGCCAGCAGCTTACACCGGGGGATTAACCAAGAGACCCAGTACTTC	CASSLHRGINQETQYF
-	many	TRBV5-1	TRBJ2-4	TGCGCCAGCAGCTTAGCCATGAATACAGCAAACATTCAGTACTTC	CASSLAMNTANIQYF
TRBD1	-	TRBV18	TRBJ1-2	TGTGCCAGCTCACTTTACGACAGGGACGGCTACACCTTC	CASSLYDRDGYTF
TRBD2	-	TRBV11-2	TRBJ2-1	TGTGCCAGCAGCTTAGATATTAGCGGGGGGCGGAGCTCCTACAATGAGCAGTTCTTC	CASSLDISGGRSSYNEQFF
TRBD2	-	TRBV20-1	TRBJ2-7	TGCAGTGCTATAGCGGGGGGAACCTACGAGCAGTACTTC	CSAIAGGTYEQYF
TRBD2	medium-sized	TRBV4-2	TRBJ2-5	TGCGCCAGCAGCCAAGAGCGGGGGGGCCAAGAGACCCAGTACTTC	CASSQERGGQETQYF
TRBD1	-	TRBV19	TRBJ2-5	TGTGCCAGTTCCGGACAGGGCTGGAAGACCCAGTACTTC	CASSGQGWKTQYF
TRBD1	-	TRBV7-2	TRBJ1-2	TGTGCCAGCAGCCCCACAGGGGGCAGAAGTTATGGCTACACCTTC	CASSPTGGRSYGYTF
-	few	TRBV7-9	TRBJ1-2	TGTGCCAGCAGCTTAGAATCGGGAAGGTGGATGAATGGCTACACCTTC	CASSLESGRWMNGYTF
TRBD1	few	TRBV7-2	TRBJ2-3	TGTGCCAGCAGCTTCTGGGACAGTATGGATACGCAGTATTTT	CASSFWDSMDTQYF
-	many	TRBV5-1	TRBJ2-5	TGCGCCAGCAGCTTGGAAGCGAAGACCCAGTACTTC	CASSLEAKTQYF
TRBD2	few	TRBV7-3	TRBJ2-3	TGTGCCAGCAGCTTATCCGGGGGGATTCATACGCAGTATTTT	CASSLSGGIHTQYF
TRBD1	once	TRBV28	TRBJ2-2	TGTGCCAGCAGCCCGTTGACCGGGACAGGGACGTTTTGGGGGGAGCTGTTTTTT	CASSPLTGTGTFWGELFF
TRBD1	few	TRBV20-1	TRBJ1-2	TGCAGTGCTACTGGGACAGGGGACCACTATGGCTACACCTTC	CSATGTGDHYGYTF
-	few	TRBV7-2	TRBJ2-3	TGTGCCAGCAGCTTAGCGTGGCATACCACAGATACGCAGTATTTT	CASSLAWHTTDTQYF
TRBD2	few	TRBV4-3	TRBJ2-3	TGCGCCAGCAGCCTCGTGAGACTAGCGGGGGCCACTAGCACAGATACGCAGTATTTT	CASSLVRLAGATSTDTQYF
-	few	TRBV24-1	TRBJ2-7	TGTGCCACCAGTCCCGGCCGCCGGGGAGACGAGCAGTACTTC	CATSPGRRGDEQYF
-	few	TRBV9	TRBJ2-1	TGTGCCAGCAGCGTAGATCAAAATGAGCAGTTCTTC	CASSVDQNEQFF
-	-	TRBV5-5	TRBJ1-5	TGTGCCAGCAGCTTGTTTTTGGGGGCCCAGCATTTT	CASSLFLGAQHF
-	-	TRBV15	TRBJ1-2	TGTGCCACCAGCAGGGAGGGGCCGAATGGCTACACCTTC	CATSREGPNGYTF
-	many	TRBV7-9	TRBJ2-3	TGTGCCAGCGGGACAGATACGCAGTATTTT	CASGTDTQYF
TRBD1	-	TRBV29-1	TRBJ2-6	TGCAGCGTTGGACAGGGTGGCGGCTCTGGGGCCAACGTCCTGACTTTC	CSVGQGGGSGANVLTF
TRBD1	many	TRBV10-3	TRBJ2-5	TGTGCCATCCAGCAGGGACAGGCTGGTTTGGAGACCCAGTACTTC	CAIQQGQAGLETQYF
-	-	TRBV10-1	TRBJ2-5	TGCGCCAGCAGTGGTAAGGGGTACCAAGAGACCCAGTACTTC	CASSGKGYQETQYF
TRBD1	few	TRBV12-3/TRBV12-4	TRBJ1-5	TGTGCCAGCAGTCTCAGACAGGGGGCGTATGGTCAGCCCCAGCATTTT	CASSLRQGAYGQPQHF
-	-	TRBV4-1	TRBJ1-3	TGCGCCAGCAGCGGGCGGACAGCTTCAACTGGAAACACCATATATTTT	CASSGRTASTGNTIYF
-	few	TRBV2	TRBJ2-5	TGTGCCAGCAGTGGGGTAACAGGGACCCAAGAGACCCAGTACTTC	CASSGVTGTQETQYF
-	few	TRBV5-5	TRBJ1-1	TGTGCCAGCAGCTTGATGCAGGGGCGAATGAACACTGAAGCTTTCTTT	CASSLMQGRMNTEAFF
-	many	TRBV6-2/TRBV6-3	TRBJ2-1	TGTGCCAGCAGTTACTCGGGCTACAATGAGCAGTTCTTC	CASSYSGYNEQFF
TRBD1	-	TRBV5-1	TRBJ2-6	TGCGCCAGCAGCACGGGACAGACCTCTGGGGCCAACGTCCTGACTTTC	CASSTGQTSGANVLTF
TRBD2	-	TRBV7-8	TRBJ2-2	TGTGCCAGCAGCCTCGGGACTAGCGGGATCACCGGGGAGCTGTTTTTT	CASSLGTSGITGELFF
-	many	TRBV5-1	TRBJ2-3	TGCGCCAGCAGCTTGCCCAGCGGAAACACAGATACGCAGTATTTT	CASSLPSGNTDTQYF
TRBD2	-	TRBV2	TRBJ2-1	TGTGCCAGCCACTACCACGATGCTAGCGGGGAGTTCTTC	CASHYHDASGEFF
-	-	TRBV9	TRBJ2-2	TGTGCCAGCAGCGTACACCAGGGTGACGTCGCGAACACCGGGGAGCTGTTTTTT	CASSVHQGDVANTGELFF
-	-	TRBV6-5	TRBJ2-2	TGTGCCAGCTCCTGGCAGGGGTGGGCCGGGGAGCTGTTTTTT	CASSWQGWAGELFF
-	many	TRBV6-1	TRBJ1-1	TGTGCCAGCAGTGAATTGGGACCGAACACTGAAGCTTTCTTT	CASSELGPNTEAFF
-	-	TRBV29-1	TRBJ2-6	TGCAGCGTTGAAGAGGCGGGAAGACGAGGGGCCAACGTCCTGACTTTC	CSVEEAGRRGANVLTF
-	few	TRBV27	TRBJ2-4	TGTGCCAGCAGTCTAGGGAACATTCAGTACTTC	CASSLGNIQYF
-	many	TRBV12-3/TRBV12-4	TRBJ1-1	TGTGCCAGCAGTCGGGAGTATTCGAACACTGAAGCTTTCTTT	CASSREYSNTEAFF
-	-	TRBV6-2/TRBV6-3	TRBJ2-3	TGTGCCAGCAGTTACCGGGGACGCAAAGGGTCAGATACGCAGTATTTT	CASSYRGRKGSDTQYF
-	-	TRBV9	TRBJ1-2	TGTGCCAGCAGCGGTGGGCAGAACTATGGCTACACCTTC	CASSGGQNYGYTF